The TCR beta chain under discussion was sequenced for a study of cytomegalovirus exposure and HLA in healthy donors. Background on the study: From HLA-typed donors, an early data release held approximately 85 million unique TCRs. Notes on the study in general: Overall, approximately 180 TCR beta chains were annotated as cytomegalovirus-associated.

The germline V gene has CDR1 LGHNA and CDR2 YSLEER. Trimming at V came to 0 bases and at J to 6 bases, leaving 8 bases not matched to a gene. The CDR3 is 15 residues long. This PCR relied on a set of 60 Vbeta primers and 13 Jbeta primers. Methods used by the authors: Per a later analysis, the number of unique TCR beta chains was approximately 80 million, of which some 10 million were shared. TCRdb's copy holds only in-frame clones and misses some; the assay was immunoSEQ multiplex PCR. That table is the source of V, J and clone size, and D and trimming were worked out from the DNA. The sample includes about 110,000 clones, around 85% of them seen just once. At collection, donors were nominally healthy, but unrecorded immune exposures were probable. Turning to this clone: The antigen is unknown.

The clonotype originates from a young man in good health and CMV-seropositive. The chain recombines TRBV4-3 with TRBJ2-7, with 7 bases that match TRBD2. The sequencing input was PBMCs. CDR3 loop: CASSQDRGDHLEQYF. CDR3 coding DNA: TGCGCCAGCAGCCAAGATCGGGGGGATCACCTCGAGCAGTACTTC.